This TCR beta chain was identified during a study of blood T cell repertoires in COVID-19. Overall study: Donors in the United States, Italy and Spain gave samples during acute or convalescent COVID-19. PBMCs, B-cell-depleted T cells, or T cells provided the cDNA or gDNA that made up the material.

The Seattle patients, enrolled during active infection, were followed longitudinally. The authors' processing: How many nucleated cells were present was estimated from reference gene primer amplification. Profiling relied on immunoSEQ multiplex PCR, and the TCRdb table lists in-frame clones only, not all of them. V and J calls and clone size are copied from that table; D and trimming were computed from the DNA. This table has 100,000 to 120,000 clones, 75% to 90% appearing once. CDR3 length: 16 residues. V lost 0 bases and J lost 0; bases outside the gene matches: 3. Germline V lookup: CDR1 SGDLS, CDR2 YYNGEE.

The TCR originated in a woman aged 55-69 years with COVID-19, enrolled during active disease. Source material: peripheral blood. The chain joins TRBV9 to TRBJ2-1, with 7 nucleotides matching TRBD2. The CDR3 bases are TGTGCCAGCAGCGTAGGCGGCGGGGGCTCCTACAATGAGCAGTTCTTC. Its protein is CASSVGGGGSYNEQFF.